Listed below are T cell receptor beta chains from one sample, sequenced in a study of blood T cell repertoires in COVID-19. The data were produced by immunoSEQ multiplex PCR, yet TCRdb's version contains in-frame clones alone and is incomplete. Of almost 400,000 clones in the sample, nearly 90% are singletons; the top ten hold less than 2%. Sequencing was performed on PBMCs or T cells enriched from blood (not recorded which). The receptors stem from a woman in her twenties or thirties who had recovered from COVID-19. The CDR3 runs from the conserved cysteine through the conserved F or W.

>TRBV7-9|TRBJ2-7
CASSQPRGNEQYF
>TRBV6-4|TRBJ2-2
CASSPGGNTGELFF
>TRBV19|TRBJ1-5
CASSTTLPGAQHF
>TRBV6-5|TRBJ1-2
CASQSVNYGYTF
>TRBV6-5|TRBJ1-2
CASRGQGNSNYGYTF
>TRBV4-2|TRBJ1-1
CASSQGNRDTTEAFF
>TRBV10-2|TRBJ2-3
CASSEWQDTRTDTQYF
>TRBV5-1|TRBJ1-4
CASSLDFSGNEKLFF
>TRBV18|TRBJ2-7
CASSPRLQGRYEQYF
>TRBV19|TRBJ2-7
CATNSPLQGIYEQYF
>TRBV4-2|TRBJ1-5
CASSQGSAGNQPQHF
>TRBV11-2|TRBJ2-7
CASSLEGHSSYEQYF
>TRBV11-1|TRBJ2-7
CASSLGQALDYEQYF
>TRBV27|TRBJ2-6
CASSFRTVSNSGANVLTF
>TRBV7-9|TRBJ2-5
CASSLRQGLAEETQYF
>TRBV6-5|TRBJ1-2
CASRYLGLYGGYTF
>TRBV24-1|TRBJ2-3
CATSDIADTQYF
>TRBV7-3|TRBJ2-7
CASSLDGSMYEQYF
>TRBV9|TRBJ2-3
CASSVNPRGGDTQYF
>TRBV30|TRBJ2-7
CAWAEKRGTADYEQYF
>TRBV9|TRBJ2-2
CASTHRESTGELFF
>TRBV10-3|TRBJ1-6
CAINGDSSLGDSPLHF
>TRBV7-8|TRBJ1-2
CASSRRGGGAQQYGYTF
>TRBV10-3|TRBJ1-1
CAISANIRVLGTEAFF
>TRBV30|TRBJ1-2
CAWSYWTGKMGGYTF
>TRBV9|TRBJ1-5
CASSRGYGNQPQHF
>TRBV28|TRBJ1-2
CASSLGAGGDYGYTF
>TRBV2|TRBJ2-7
CASRLAGAEQYF
>TRBV7-8|TRBJ2-7
CATHPWGGQGAYEQYF
>TRBV12-3/TRBV12-4|TRBJ1-1
CASSLAGNTEAFF
>TRBV9|TRBJ1-2
CASSVSRRQITYGYTF
>TRBV7-3|TRBJ1-6
CASSRGRSYNSPLHF
>TRBV6-2/TRBV6-3|TRBJ2-3
CASSYSLGPTLGDTQYF
>TRBV9|TRBJ1-2
CASSGQGSGYTF
>TRBV18|TRBJ2-1
CASSPSTSGNNEQFF
>TRBV7-2|TRBJ2-1
CASSPLSSNEQFF
>TRBV5-1|TRBJ2-2
CASRPGHTNTGELFF